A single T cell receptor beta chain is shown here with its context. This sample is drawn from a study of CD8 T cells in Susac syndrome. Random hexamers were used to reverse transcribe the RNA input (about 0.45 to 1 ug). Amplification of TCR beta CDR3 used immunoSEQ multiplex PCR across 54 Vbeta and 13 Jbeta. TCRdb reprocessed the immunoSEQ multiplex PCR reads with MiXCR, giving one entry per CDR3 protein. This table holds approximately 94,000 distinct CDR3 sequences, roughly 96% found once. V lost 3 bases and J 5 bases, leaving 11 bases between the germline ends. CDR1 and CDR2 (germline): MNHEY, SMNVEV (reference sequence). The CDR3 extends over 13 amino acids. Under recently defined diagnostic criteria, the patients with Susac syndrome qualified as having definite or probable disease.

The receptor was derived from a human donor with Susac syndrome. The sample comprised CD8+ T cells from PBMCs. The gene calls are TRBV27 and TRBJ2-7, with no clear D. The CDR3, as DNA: TGTGCCAGCAGTTTGACCGAAACGAACGAGCAGTACTTC. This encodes CASSLTETNEQYF.